This TCR beta chain appears in the sequencing data of a study of cytomegalovirus exposure and HLA in healthy donors. The study's findings and limits: Sequencing likely produced, as an artifact, a cluster of highly shared sequence variants. Donor immune exposure was known only as CMV serostatus.

It was with 60 Vbeta and 13 Jbeta primers that the PCR ran. Using immunoSEQ multiplex PCR, the repertoire was profiled, and TCRdb retains in-frame clones only, with some absent. Among roughly 89,000 clones, roughly 60% were seen once, and the ten largest hold 20% to 25%. V gave up 5 bases and J gave up 5 bases, with 21 bases separating them. CDR1 and CDR2 from the germline V gene are LNHDA and SQIVND (reference sequence). The CDR3 has 16 amino acids. Donors likely had unrecorded immune exposures despite being nominally healthy when sampled. Notes on this clone: Its antigen is unidentified.

Sequences were obtained from PBMCs. The chain recombines TRBV19 with TRBJ1-1; no reliable D call. This TCR came from a woman between 50 and 59 years old in good health and CMV-seropositive. CDR3 sequence (DNA): TGTGCCAGTAGTTTCGGTAGAGGGCGAACGGGTACTGAAGCTTTCTTT. It specifies CASSFGRGRTGTEAFF. Complete variable domain (other parts from reference TRBV19 and TRBJ1-1): DGGITQSPKYLFRKEGQNVTLSCEQNLNHDAMYWYRQDPGQGLRLIYYSQIVNDFQKGDIAEGYSVSREKKESFPLTVTSAQKNPTAFYLCASSFGRGRTGTEAFFGQGTRLTVV.